This TCR beta chain stems from a study of vaccination and CD4 T cells after COVID-19. For the study at large: The authors gave control cultures a CEFX pool, an HIV-1 Nef pool, or no peptide.

Cultured CD4+ T cell DNA underwent sequencing with the Oncomine TCR Beta short-read assay. Researchers extracted genomic DNA from CD4+ T cells that had been cultured. Each CDR3 protein gets one entry after TCRdb re-called the PCR reads with MiXCR. The data show 15,000 to 25,000 distinct CDR3 sequences, 45% to 70% seen once. Unmatched junction bases numbered 5, after V lost 5 bases and J lost 4 bases. The germline gives CDR1 SEHNR, CDR2 FQNEAQ (reference sequence). The CDR3 contains 14 residues. Treatment in this sample: approximately nine-day PBMC culture with coronavirus spike peptide pools or control peptides (ViraFEST assay). First, ViraFEST expanded antigen-specific T cells with peptide pools, and next it sequenced the TCRs. Negative selection was the method that isolated CD4+ T cells after less than eleven days of culture. As regards this clonotype: Its antigen is as yet unknown.

The V gene is TRBV7-9, the J gene TRBJ2-5; 9 nucleotides agree with TRBD2. Material: CD4+ T cells from blood, cultured in vitro. The clonotype originates from a human donor who had recovered from COVID-19. The CDR3 reads CASSLSGSVETQYF. CDR3 DNA sequence: TGTGCCAGCAGCCTTAGCGGGAGTGTAGAGACCCAGTACTTC. The whole variable domain, filled in from reference TRBV7-9 and TRBJ2-5, reads DTGVSQNPRHKITKRGQNVTFRCDPISEHNRLYWYRQTLGQGPEFLTYFQNEAQLEKSRLLSDRFSAERPKGSFSTLEIQRTEQGDSAMYLCASSLSGSVETQYFGPGTRLLVL.